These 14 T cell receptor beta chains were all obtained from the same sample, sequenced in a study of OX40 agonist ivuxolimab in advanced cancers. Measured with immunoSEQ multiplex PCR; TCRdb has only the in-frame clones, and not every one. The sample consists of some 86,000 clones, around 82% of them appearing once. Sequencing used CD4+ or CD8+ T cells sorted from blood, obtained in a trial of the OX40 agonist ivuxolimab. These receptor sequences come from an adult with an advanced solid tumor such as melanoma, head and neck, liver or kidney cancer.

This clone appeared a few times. CDR3 bases: TGTGCCAGCAGACCGCGACAGGGGGCCCGAGAGACCCAGTACTTC. Translating it yields CASRPRQGARETQYF. The chain joins TRBV2 to TRBJ2-5, with 10 bases matching TRBD1. Germline values: CDR1 SNHLY, CDR2 FYNNEI. Germline trimming cut 6 bases from V and 4 bases from J; bases unmatched to any gene: 8. The CDR3 has 15 residues. Full variable domain (rest looked up from reference TRBV2 and TRBJ2-5): EPEVTQTPSHQVTQMGQEVILRCVPISNHLYFYWYRQILGQKVEFLVSFYNNEISEKSEIFDDQFSVERPDGSNFTLKIRSTKLEDSAMYFCASRPRQGARETQYFGPGTRLLVL.

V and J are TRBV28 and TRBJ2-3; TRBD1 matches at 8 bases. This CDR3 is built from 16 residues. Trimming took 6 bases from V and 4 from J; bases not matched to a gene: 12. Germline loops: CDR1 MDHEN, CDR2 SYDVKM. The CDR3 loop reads CASSPTGGVGSDTQYF. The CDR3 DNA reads TGTGCCAGCAGCCCAACAGGGGGAGTTGGGTCAGATACGCAGTATTTT.

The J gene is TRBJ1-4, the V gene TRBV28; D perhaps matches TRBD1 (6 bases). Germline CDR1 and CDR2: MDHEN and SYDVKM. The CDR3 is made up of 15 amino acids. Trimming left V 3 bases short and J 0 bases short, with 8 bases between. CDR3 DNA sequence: TGTGCCAGCAGTTTGGAGGGGGCAACTAATGAAAAACTGTTTTTT. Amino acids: CASSLEGATNEKLFF.

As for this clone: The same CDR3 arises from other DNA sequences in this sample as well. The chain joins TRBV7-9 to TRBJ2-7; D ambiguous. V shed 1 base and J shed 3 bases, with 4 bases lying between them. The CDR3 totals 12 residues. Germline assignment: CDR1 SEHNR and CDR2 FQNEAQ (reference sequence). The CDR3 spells CASSLGSYEQYF. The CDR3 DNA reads TGTGCCAGCAGCTTAGGTAGCTACGAGCAGTACTTC.

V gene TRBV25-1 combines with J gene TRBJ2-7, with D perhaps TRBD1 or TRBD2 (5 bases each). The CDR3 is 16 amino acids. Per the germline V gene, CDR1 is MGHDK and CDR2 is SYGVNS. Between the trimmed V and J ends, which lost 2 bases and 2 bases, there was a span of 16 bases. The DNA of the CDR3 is TGTGCCAGCAGTGAAGGGGGTGGAGAGGGCGCCTACGAGCAGTACTTC. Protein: CASSEGGGEGAYEQYF.

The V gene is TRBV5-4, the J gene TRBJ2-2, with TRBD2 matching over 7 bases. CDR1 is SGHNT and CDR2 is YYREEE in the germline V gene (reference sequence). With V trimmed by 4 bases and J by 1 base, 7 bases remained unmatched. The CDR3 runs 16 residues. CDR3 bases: TGTGCCAGCAGCCCCTGGGAGGGACTGAACACCGGGGAGCTGTTTTTT. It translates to CASSPWEGLNTGELFF.

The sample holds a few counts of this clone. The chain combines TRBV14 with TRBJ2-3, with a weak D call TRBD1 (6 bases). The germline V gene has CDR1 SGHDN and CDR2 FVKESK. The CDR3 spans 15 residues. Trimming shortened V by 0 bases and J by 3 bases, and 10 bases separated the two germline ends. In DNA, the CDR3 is TGTGCCAGCAGCCAAGATAACAGGGCTACAGATACGCAGTATTTT. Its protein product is CASSQDNRATDTQYF. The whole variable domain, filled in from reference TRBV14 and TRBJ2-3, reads EAGVTQFPSHSVIEKGQTVTLRCDPISGHDNLYWYRRVMGKEIKFLLHFVKESKQDESGMPNNRFLAERTGGTYSTLKVQPAELEDSGVYFCASSQDNRATDTQYFGPGTRLTVL.

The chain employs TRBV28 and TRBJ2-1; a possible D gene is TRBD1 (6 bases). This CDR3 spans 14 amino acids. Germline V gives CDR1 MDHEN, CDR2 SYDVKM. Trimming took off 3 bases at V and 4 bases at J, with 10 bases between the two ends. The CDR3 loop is CASSFRGQYNEQFF. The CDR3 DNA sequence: TGTGCCAGCAGTTTCCGAGGACAGTACAATGAGCAGTTCTTC.

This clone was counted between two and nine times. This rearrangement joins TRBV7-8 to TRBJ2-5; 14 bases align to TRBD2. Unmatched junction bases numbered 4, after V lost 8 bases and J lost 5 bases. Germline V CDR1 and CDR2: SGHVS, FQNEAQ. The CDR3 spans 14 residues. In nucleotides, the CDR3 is TGTGCCAGCTGTGGACTAGCGGGAGGCGAGACCCAGTACTTC. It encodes CASCGLAGGETQYF.

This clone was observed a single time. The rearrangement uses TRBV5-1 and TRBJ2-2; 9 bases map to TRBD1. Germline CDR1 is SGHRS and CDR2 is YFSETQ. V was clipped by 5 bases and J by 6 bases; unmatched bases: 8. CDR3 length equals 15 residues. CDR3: CASSTGGAFAGELFF. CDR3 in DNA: TGCGCCAGCAGTACAGGGGGCGCTTTTGCCGGGGAGCTGTTTTTT.

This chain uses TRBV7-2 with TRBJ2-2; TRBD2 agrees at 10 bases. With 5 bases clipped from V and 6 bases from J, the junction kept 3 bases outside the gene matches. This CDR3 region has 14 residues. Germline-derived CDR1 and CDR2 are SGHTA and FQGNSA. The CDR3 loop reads CASSPLAGAGELFF. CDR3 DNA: TGTGCCAGCAGCCCTCTAGCGGGGGCCGGGGAGCTGTTTTTT.

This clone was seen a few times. The CDR3 DNA sequence: TGTGCCAGCAGTTACACAACCGGGACAGGGTCAGATACGCAGTATTTT. Translation gives CASSYTTGTGSDTQYF. The rearrangement joins TRBV6-5 to TRBJ2-3; 9 nucleotides agree with TRBD1. CDR1 and CDR2 from the germline V gene are MNHEY and SVGAGI. This CDR3 has 16 residues. V shed 2 bases and J 4 bases; nucleotides not matched to a gene: 7.

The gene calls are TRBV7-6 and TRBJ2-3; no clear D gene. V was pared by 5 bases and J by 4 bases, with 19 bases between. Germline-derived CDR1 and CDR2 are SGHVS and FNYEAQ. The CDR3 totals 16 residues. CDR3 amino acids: CASSQSDITTPDTQYF. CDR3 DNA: TGTGCCAGCAGCCAAAGCGATATCACAACCCCAGATACGCAGTATTTT. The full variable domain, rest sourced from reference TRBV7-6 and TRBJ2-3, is GAGVSQSPRYKVTKRGQDVALRCDPISGHVSLYWYRQALGQGPEFLTYFNYEAQQDKSGLPNDRFSAERPEGSISTLTIQRTEQRDSAMYRCASSQSDITTPDTQYFGPGTRLTVL.

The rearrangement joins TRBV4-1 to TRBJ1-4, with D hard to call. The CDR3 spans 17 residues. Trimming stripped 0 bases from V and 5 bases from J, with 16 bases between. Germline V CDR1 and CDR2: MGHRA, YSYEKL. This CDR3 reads CASSQDWVGDLNEKLFF. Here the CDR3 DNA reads TGCGCCAGCAGCCAAGATTGGGTGGGCGACTTGAATGAAAAACTGTTTTTT.